A selection of T cell receptor beta chains follows, all from one sample in a study of regulatory T cells in long-lasting Graves disease. TCRdb independently ran MiXCR on the multiplex PCR reads; one entry per CDR3 protein. The repertoire holds 620,000 or so distinct CDR3 sequences, with 15% to 20% as singletons. This same sample was also taken into another study, of T cells in Graves' hyperthyroidism and ophthalmopathy.

This specimen was peripheral blood mononuclear cells (PBMCs), taken at new diagnosis, from a patient treated with antithyroid drugs. These receptors were obtained from a woman in her 30s with Graves disease. The CDR3 runs from the conserved cysteine through the conserved F or W. The order of the fields is J gene, V gene, D gene, clone size, CDR3 DNA, CDR3 protein. D genes are given only for firm matches. Clone size is stated in some rows and not others, as once, few, many or a class when expanded.

TRBJ1-1 TRBV18 NA NA TGTGCCACAACGAGGACATTGGGGACTGAAGCTTTCTTT CATTRTLGTEAFF
TRBJ1-4 TRBV20-1 NA few TGCTGTGCGACCAGGAGTGAAAAACTGTTTTTT CCATRSEKLFF
TRBJ1-5 TRBV12-3/TRBV12-4 NA many TGTGCCAGCAGTTTCGGACAGCAAAGTTTCTATAGCAATCAGCCCCAGCATTTT CASSFGQQSFYSNQPQHF
TRBJ1-1 TRBV27 NA many TGTGCCAGCTGGGAGTTACGGGGGAACACTGAAGCTTTCTTT CASWELRGNTEAFF
TRBJ1-5 TRBV2 NA NA TGTGCCAGCAGTGAAACCGACAGGTATAGCAATCAGCCCCAGCATTTT CASSETDRYSNQPQHF
TRBJ2-7 TRBV20-1 NA many TGCAGTGCAGGAACCTACGAGCAGTACTTC CSAGTYEQYF
TRBJ1-1 TRBV10-2 NA few TGCGCCAGCAGCGGGGTCGGAGGGAACACTGAAGCTTTCTTT CASSGVGGNTEAFF
TRBJ2-3 TRBV9 TRBD1 NA TGTGCCAGCAGCGTCACAGGGGTCCACACAGATACGCAGTATTTT CASSVTGVHTDTQYF
TRBJ1-6 TRBV15 NA NA TGTGCCACCAGCAGAGTAGGACCCTATAATTCACCCCTCCACTTT CATSRVGPYNSPLHF
TRBJ1-2 TRBV3-1 NA few TGTGCCAGCAGCCCACGAGCTAACTATGGCTACACCTTC CASSPRANYGYTF
TRBJ1-2 TRBV28 NA many TGTGCCAGCAGTGGGGGGACGGCAAGAAGCTATGGCTACACCTTC CASSGGTARSYGYTF
TRBJ2-7 TRBV7-2 TRBD2 many TGTGCCAGCAGCTTAGGAACTAGCGACCTCAACTACGAGCAGTACTTC CASSLGTSDLNYEQYF
TRBJ2-3 TRBV27 NA many TGTGCCAGCAGTAGTAGACCGGGCTCAACAACAGATACGCAGTATTTT CASSSRPGSTTDTQYF
TRBJ2-7 TRBV9 TRBD2 NA TGTGCCAGCAGCCGTACTAGCGGGGCCTACTACGAGCAGTACTTC CASSRTSGAYYEQYF
TRBJ2-3 TRBV28 NA many TGTGCCAGCAGATCCCCCGGCACAGATACGCAGTATTTT CASRSPGTDTQYF
TRBJ2-7 TRBV2 NA many TGTGCCAGCAGTATTAGCGGCTACGAGCAGTACTTC CASSISGYEQYF
TRBJ2-2 TRBV14 TRBD1 few TGTGCCAGCTCACCTGGACAGGGAGGAAAAATCGGGGAGCTGTTTTTT CASSPGQGGKIGELFF
TRBJ2-1 TRBV20-1 NA few TGCAGTGCTAGAGATGCGGGCGCACCCCCTGCTTTCCGTGAGCAGTTCTTC CSARDAGAPPAFREQFF
TRBJ1-2 TRBV7-2 NA many TGTGCCAGCAGCTTAGTGCAGGGGTCCTATGGCTACACCTTC CASSLVQGSYGYTF
TRBJ1-4 TRBV7-9 NA many TGTGCCAGCAGCTTAGGGACGGATGAAAAACTGTTTTTT CASSLGTDEKLFF
TRBJ1-1 TRBV24-1 NA few TGTGCCACCAGTGATTTTACAGGCGGCGCTTTCTTT CATSDFTGGAFF
TRBJ1-1 TRBV7-9 NA many TGTGCCAGCAGCTGGGGTGGGGGGGCCACTGAAGCTTTCTTT CASSWGGGATEAFF
TRBJ2-1 TRBV29-1 NA few TGCAGCGTCCCCGGCTTGAGCTCCTACAATGAGCAGTTCTTC CSVPGLSSYNEQFF
TRBJ1-2 TRBV20-1 NA NA TGCAGTGCTAGCGAATCAGTTGACTATGGCTACACCTTC CSASESVDYGYTF
TRBJ2-1 TRBV20-1 TRBD2 few TGCAGTGCTAGACTCCTTTATAGCGGGAATTACAATGAGCAGTTCTTC CSARLLYSGNYNEQFF